This record covers a single TCR beta chain. There is no known antigen for this receptor. It has no much larger one-base neighbor in the sample; base qualities were not kept. The sample comes from a study of beta chain features in type 1 diabetes (dated by TCRdb to 2016 to 2019). Looking at the study overall: Patients and healthy donors did not differ in mean age, gender distribution, total cell number or subset yield. A total of about 100 million sorted cells were examined across all samples, and RNA yield correlated strongly with the number of cells per subset. In the study, recently diagnosed type 1 diabetes patients and matched healthy donors were compared on the TCRB repertoires of their sorted circulating CD4+ T cell subsets. Regulatory and stem cell-like memory subsets were isolated from only 8 patients and about 8 healthy donors, whereas naive and central memory subsets came from all 30 or so donors.

From each donor, a single peripheral blood sample of 100 to 150 mL on average was drawn into heparinised tubes. Naive, central memory, regulatory and stem cell-like memory CD4+ T cells were sorted on a BD FACSAria II using a panel including CD45RO, CCR7, CD25, CD127, CD95 and CD27. Every sorted population had a purity above 95%. Right away, PBMCs were isolated by Lymphoprep density gradient centrifugation and were stained directly, with no culture step. So that batch effects would be minimized, each experiment stained and sorted samples in pairs, pairing one healthy donor with one patient. The germline V gene provides CDR1 SGHRS and CDR2 YFSETQ. The V end gives up 4 bases and the J end 2 bases, leaving 5 bases in the junction not matched to a gene. Including cysteine and phenylalanine, the CDR3 has 15 amino acids. CDR3 DNA only is kept here, 45 bases in frame from base 1. Study-wide conclusions, independent of this receptor: Because cDNA rather than genomic DNA was sequenced, highly expressing activated cells could have been over-represented, although no difference in activation and CD3 levels was found between groups. Type 1 diabetes patients showed a moderate but significant shortening of TCRB CDR3 length in all four CD4+ subsets. Because small numbers of individuals were included in the HLA sub-analyses, any influence of HLA type on TCRB rearrangement was left unresolved. Shorter templates might have been favored by PCR, but patient and control samples were amplified and corrected together, so both groups would have been affected equally by any skew. Fewer insertions and more nucleotide deletions at VDJ recombination sites were observed in patients with type 1 diabetes, implying thymic rearrangement abnormalities. Naive, central memory and regulatory TCRB repertoires appeared to be more alike among patients than among healthy donors.

The entire amount of isolated RNA was reverse transcribed using the High Capacity cDNA Reverse Transcription Kit, so the sequenced TCRB transcripts were expressed ones. Deep immunoSEQ sequencing was applied to naive, central memory and regulatory T cell samples, giving an average of about 3.57 million total reads per sample. Sorted cells were lysed in RLT buffer, and RNA was extracted using DNase-treated RNeasy Micro or Mini kits according to cell number. To prevent cross-contamination, each cell subset was processed individually, whereas patient and healthy donor samples were processed jointly. TCRB sequences were amplified from cDNA with the immunoSEQ multiplex PCR, producing 87-bp fragments spanning the CDR3 region. The amplicons were sequenced using the Illumina HiSeq platform. Concerning the study's data processing: Synthetic template baselines were used to correct PCR bias computationally, reads within Hamming distance 2 were collapsed, and singletons that could not be merged were discarded. By aligning reads against IMGT, V, D and J genes, CDR3 length, and insertions or deletions at six rearrangement sites were assigned. Within each subset, clonotype counts were normalized to sorted cell number, and only after that were true diversity and Gini coefficients computed with the tcR R package. The overlap coefficient, calculated on TCRB nucleotide sequences, was used to measure repertoire sharing. Out-of-frame TCRB sequences from naive cells were analyzed as a proxy for the pre-selection repertoire. What TCRdb holds here is the immuneACCESS table cut down to in-frame rearrangements. Part of the clones is not present; checked against another copy, under half of the missing clones reflect an unresolved V gene, and the others are unexplained. V and J calls and clone size follow that table, whereas D and trimming were derived from the DNA. Counted in this sample were almost 350,000 clones; around 20% of them appeared once. Of the sample, 0.035% to 0.055% is held by the ten largest clones.

This receptor was taken from a woman under 30 in good health. Input material: naive CD4+ T cells from blood. In light of the paper, this sample's cell subset or site label describes: true naive CD4+ T cells. The sequence is built from TRBV5-1 and TRBJ2-1; the central 8 bases match TRBD2. The CDR3 here reads CASSGTSGTYNEQFF. The sequenced DNA: TGCGCCAGCAGCGGTACTAGCGGAACCTACAATGAGCAGTTCTTC.